This entry is about one TCR beta chain. Its antigen is undetermined. The data originate from a study of T cell responses to AZD1222 COVID-19 vaccine. General study points: Samples come after the peak T cell response, not at day 14. AZD1222 recipients seropositive at baseline numbered only five to seven. The donor cohort was predominantly white British with a female majority, and clonal diversity may have been underestimated.

V dropped 4 bases and J dropped 0 bases, with 13 bases sitting between them. The CDR3 runs to 16 residues. Germline-derived CDR1 and CDR2 are LNHDA and SQIVND (reference sequence). Assay: immunoSEQ multiplex PCR; the TCRdb copy retains only in-frame clones and omits some. The repertoire has some 150,000 clones, more than 85% of them found once; the top ten carry 0.85% to 0.95%. The rearrangement joins TRBV19 to TRBJ2-1, with D maybe TRBD1 (6 bases). This specimen consisted of peripheral blood, obtained on day 0 of MenACWY control vaccination. This receptor was taken from an adult in good health. The CDR3 bases are TGTGCCAGTAGTAGGCTGGGGACATCCTCCTACAATGAGCAGTTCTTC. Protein: CASSRLGTSSYNEQFF.